This T cell receptor (beta chain) originates from a study of blood T cell repertoires in COVID-19. Background on the study: Acute and convalescent COVID-19 specimens originated in the United States, Italy and Spain. PBMCs, B-cell-depleted T cells, or T cells were the source of the cDNA or gDNA that made up the material.

Trimming cost V 4 bases and J 0 bases; bases outside gene matches: 7. There are 16 residues in the CDR3. Per the germline V gene, CDR1 is MGHRA and CDR2 is YSYEKL. Original methodology: Reference gene primer amplification yielded estimated nucleated cell counts. Sequenced by immunoSEQ multiplex PCR; TCRdb stores in-frame clones only, minus some. V and J calls and clone size come straight from that table; D and trimming were deduced from the DNA. The repertoire consists of 90,000 to 110,000 clones, with about 87% occurring once and the leading ten covering approximately 1.1%. Sequencing was carried out using peripheral blood. This clonotype was obtained from a human donor in a cohort sampled during active COVID-19. The chain is built from TRBV4-1 and TRBJ2-3; the match to TRBD2 covers 7 bases. The DNA of the CDR3 is TGCGCCAGCAGCCCCTTAGCGGGCTTTAGCACAGATACGCAGTATTTT. This encodes CASSPLAGFSTDTQYF.